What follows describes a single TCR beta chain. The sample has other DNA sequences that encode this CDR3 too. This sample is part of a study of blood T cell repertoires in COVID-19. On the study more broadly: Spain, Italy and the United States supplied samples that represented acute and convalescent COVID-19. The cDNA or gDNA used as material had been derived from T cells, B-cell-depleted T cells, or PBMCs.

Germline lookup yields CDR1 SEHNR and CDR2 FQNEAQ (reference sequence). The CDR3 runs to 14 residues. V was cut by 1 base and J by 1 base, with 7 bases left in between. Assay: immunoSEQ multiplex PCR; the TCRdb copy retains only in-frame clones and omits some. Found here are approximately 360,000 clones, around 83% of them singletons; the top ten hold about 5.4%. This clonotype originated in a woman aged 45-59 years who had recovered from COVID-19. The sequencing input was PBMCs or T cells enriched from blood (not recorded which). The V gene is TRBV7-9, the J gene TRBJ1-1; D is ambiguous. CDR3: CASSLESGNTEAFF. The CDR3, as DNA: TGTGCCAGCAGCTTAGAGTCAGGGAACACTGAAGCTTTCTTT.